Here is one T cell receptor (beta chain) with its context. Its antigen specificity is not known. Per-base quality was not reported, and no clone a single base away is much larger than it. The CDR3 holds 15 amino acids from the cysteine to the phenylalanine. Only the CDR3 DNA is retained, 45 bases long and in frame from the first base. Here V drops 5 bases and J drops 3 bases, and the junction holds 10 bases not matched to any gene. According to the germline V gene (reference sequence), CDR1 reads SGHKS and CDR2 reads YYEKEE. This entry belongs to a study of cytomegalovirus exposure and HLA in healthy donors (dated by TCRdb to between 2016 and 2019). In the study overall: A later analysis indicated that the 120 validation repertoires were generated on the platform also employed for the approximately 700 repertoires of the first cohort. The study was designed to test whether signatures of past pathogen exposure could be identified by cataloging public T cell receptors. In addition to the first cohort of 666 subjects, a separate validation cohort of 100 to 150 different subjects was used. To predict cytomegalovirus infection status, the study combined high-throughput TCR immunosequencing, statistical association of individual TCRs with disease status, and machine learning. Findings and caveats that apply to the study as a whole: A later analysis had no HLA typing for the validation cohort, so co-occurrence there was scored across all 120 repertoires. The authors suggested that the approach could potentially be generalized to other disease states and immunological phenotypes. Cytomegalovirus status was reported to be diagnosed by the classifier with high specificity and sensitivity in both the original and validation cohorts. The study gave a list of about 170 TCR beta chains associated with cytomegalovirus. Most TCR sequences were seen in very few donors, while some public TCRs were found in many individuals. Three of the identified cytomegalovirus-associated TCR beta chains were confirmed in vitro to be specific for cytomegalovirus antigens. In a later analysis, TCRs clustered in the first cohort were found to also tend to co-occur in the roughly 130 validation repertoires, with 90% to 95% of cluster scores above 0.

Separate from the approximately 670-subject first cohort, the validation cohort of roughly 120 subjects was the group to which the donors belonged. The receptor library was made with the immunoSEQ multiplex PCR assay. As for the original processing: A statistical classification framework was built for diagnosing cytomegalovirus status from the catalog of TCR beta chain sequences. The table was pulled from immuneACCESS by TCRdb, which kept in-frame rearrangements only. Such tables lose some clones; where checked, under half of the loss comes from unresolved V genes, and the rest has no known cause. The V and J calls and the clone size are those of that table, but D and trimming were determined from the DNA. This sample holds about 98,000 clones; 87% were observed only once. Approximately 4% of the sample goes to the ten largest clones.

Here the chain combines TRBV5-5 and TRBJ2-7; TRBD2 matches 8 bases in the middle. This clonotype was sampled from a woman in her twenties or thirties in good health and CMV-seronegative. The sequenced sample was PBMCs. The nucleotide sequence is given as TGTGCCAGCAGTTCGTCGAGCGGGGGTGGCTACGAGCAGTACTTC. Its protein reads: CASSSSSGGGYEQYF.